This T cell receptor beta chain was documented in a study of T-cell reconstitution after alpha-beta-depleted transplantation in children. Unique molecular identifiers tagged the TCRbeta library. TCRdb redid the calling of the PCR reads with MiXCR, one entry per CDR3 protein. Seen here are roughly 500,000 distinct CDR3 sequences, 10% observed once, and the top ten hold just over 2%. This clonotype was recorded at least ten times. CDR3 length equals 15 residues. Trimming at V came to 6 bases and at J to 8 bases, leaving 10 bases not matched to a gene. Germline assignment: CDR1 MDHEN and CDR2 SYDVKM. The source was PBMCs, collected before TCRalphabeta/CD19-depleted stem cell transplant. The receptor comes from a child aged 2 to 10 with inherited bone marrow failure, due to receive a stem cell transplant. The chain employs TRBV28 and TRBJ2-3; 11 bases fit TRBD2. The chain's CDR3 is CASSPPTSGVTTQYF. CDR3 sequence (DNA): TGTGCCAGCAGCCCCCCGACTAGCGGGGTCACTACGCAGTATTTT.